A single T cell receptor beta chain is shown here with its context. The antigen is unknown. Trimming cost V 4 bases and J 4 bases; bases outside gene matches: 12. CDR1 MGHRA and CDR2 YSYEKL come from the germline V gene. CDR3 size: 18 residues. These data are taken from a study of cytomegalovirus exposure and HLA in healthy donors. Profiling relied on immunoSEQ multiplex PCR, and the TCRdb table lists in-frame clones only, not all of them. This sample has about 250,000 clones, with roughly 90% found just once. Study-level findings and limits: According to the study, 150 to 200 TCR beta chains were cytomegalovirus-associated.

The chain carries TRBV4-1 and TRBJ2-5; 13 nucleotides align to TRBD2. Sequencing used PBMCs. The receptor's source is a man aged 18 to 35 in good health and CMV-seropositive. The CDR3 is CASSLGTSGTRWGETQYF. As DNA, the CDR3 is TGCGCCAGCAGCCTTGGGACTAGCGGGACCCGGTGGGGAGAGACCCAGTACTTC.